Listed below are T cell receptor beta chains from one sample, sequenced in a study of T-cell memory formation after mild COVID-19. Using its own MiXCR run on the 5' RACE reads, TCRdb lists one record per CDR3 protein. Here the sample spans under 450,000 distinct CDR3 sequences, about an eighth being singletons. Sequenced material: PBMCs or a T cell subset sorted from them (not recorded which). These receptors were taken from a man aged 18 to 30 who had mild COVID-19 (a few samples of this study predate the infection). Cell type and time point are not known. Each CDR3 is given without its conserved first and last residue.

cdr3_aa j_call v_call
ASTYYPANTGELF TRBJ2-2 TRBV7-2
ASRPGQGNYEQY TRBJ2-7 TRBV27
ASKQGAQDQPQH TRBJ1-5 TRBV2
ASSQEYQGPDTQY TRBJ2-3 TRBV3-1
ASSQALGRVNTGELF TRBJ2-2 TRBV3-1
ASRDIGELF TRBJ2-2 TRBV6-2/TRBV6-3
ASSRGPLSSYEQY TRBJ2-7 TRBV12-3/TRBV12-4
ASSLWVAARGTQTQY TRBJ2-5 TRBV7-8
ASSITASDTQY TRBJ2-3 TRBV19
ASSRYLGTFNYGYT TRBJ1-2 TRBV7-9
SAPEAGARGNTIY TRBJ1-3 TRBV20-1
ASSQDPGRNEQF TRBJ2-1 TRBV3-1
ASSAGQGSGYT TRBJ1-2 TRBV7-9
ASSISDREKAF TRBJ1-1 TRBV19
ASSYPGGGLETQY TRBJ2-5 TRBV6-2/TRBV6-3
ASSPDKVQETQY TRBJ2-5 TRBV18
ASSLQGLNQPQH TRBJ1-5 TRBV6-5
ASSPSSGGRVEAF TRBJ1-1 TRBV18
ASSLVFWAGRANYGYT TRBJ1-2 TRBV7-2
ASSFSGDYNEQF TRBJ2-1 TRBV7-3
ASSSPARTDTQY TRBJ2-3 TRBV6-5
ASSESNRGLNTEAF TRBJ1-1 TRBV10-2
ASSSPGRTQETQY TRBJ2-5 TRBV18
ASSAERGDYNEQF TRBJ2-1 TRBV2
ASSGQLGGGELF TRBJ2-2 TRBV12-3/TRBV12-4
ATSRDQGLNQPQH TRBJ1-5 TRBV15
ASSLVLGDGGELF TRBJ2-2 TRBV5-1
ASSRGLAMTGEQY TRBJ2-7 TRBV5-1
ASSYRPYQPQH TRBJ1-5 TRBV6-5
ASSYSIGTAEPQH TRBJ1-5 TRBV6-6
ASSLLGGQDSPLH TRBJ1-6 TRBV5-1
ASSPSRTVNTEAF TRBJ1-1 TRBV6-5
ASSYRGRGLNEQY TRBJ2-7 TRBV6-5
ASSGGTGGSNTEAF TRBJ1-1 TRBV9
ASRLGQLNTEAF TRBJ1-1 TRBV28
ASSQGTGGSPLH TRBJ1-6 TRBV3-1
ASSPGGRYGYT TRBJ1-2 TRBV6-5
ASSLPGQTYAEAF TRBJ1-1 TRBV5-1
ASSLSPGGWGAHTEAF TRBJ1-1 TRBV7-2
ATTQAGGPKDTQY TRBJ2-3 TRBV11-2
ASSLNGAGVSSGANVLT TRBJ2-6 TRBV4-2
ASRLDANYGYT TRBJ1-2 TRBV19
ASSPPRTGIPGELF TRBJ2-2 TRBV5-6
ASSPPTMDTEAF TRBJ1-1 TRBV4-1
ASSPIEAGGNNEQF TRBJ2-1 TRBV18
ASSTGGNSYEQY TRBJ2-7 TRBV25-1
ASRSTGFNEKLF TRBJ1-4 TRBV7-9
ASSFYGPEAF TRBJ1-1 TRBV7-2
ASSRLFSQTGDEQF TRBJ2-1 TRBV4-3
ASSSHSRGEYEQY TRBJ2-7 TRBV27
ASSYATGLPYNEQF TRBJ2-1 TRBV6-2/TRBV6-3